The source of this T cell receptor beta chain is a study of long-term antiretroviral therapy in people with HIV. Study in general: There is a gap of about a decade between the earliest samples and the later 2015 immediate-ART recommendation.

Findings of the study overall: Transplant donor controls retained higher diversity, though diversity increased after ART.

Survey-level immunoSEQ v3.0 assays were run. Sequencing was intended to reach roughly 40,000-50,000 T-cell genomes per sample. TCRdb keeps only in-frame clones here, not all; method: immunoSEQ multiplex PCR. Altogether more than 45,000 clones are present, about 88% being singletons, with the ten largest covering under 3.5%. With respect to this clone: Antigen specificity is unknown.

CDR3 length: 18 amino acids. V is TRBV21-1 and J is TRBJ2-5; the table's D gene call, TRBD2, was not cross checked with the DNA. TRBV21-1 is a known pseudogene. The receptor's source is a woman between 18 and 29 years old with HIV. Source: unsorted PBMCs, taken 0.8 years after starting antiretroviral therapy. The DNA for the CDR3 is TGCCGACCCAAGAAAGTTACCCCAAAGGCGGGGGCCCAAGAGACCCAGTACTTC. It encodes CRPKKVTPKAGAQETQYF.